The 11 T cell receptor beta chains listed next were all sequenced from one sample in a study of T-cell reconstitution after alpha-beta-depleted transplantation in children. Unique molecular identifiers were used in preparing the TCRbeta library. TCRdb called the PCR reads again in MiXCR, with one record for every CDR3 protein. The data contain under 150,000 distinct CDR3 sequences, about 9.6% of them singletons. The source was PBMCs, mostly from graft donor cells, collected 180 days after TCRalphabeta/CD19-depleted stem cell transplant. The receptors come from a girl in the first two years of life who had a stem cell transplant for combined immunodeficiency, so the T cells may come from the graft donor.

In this sample, this clonotype turned up a few times. The V gene is TRBV19, the J gene TRBJ1-6; possibly TRBD1 for D (6 bases). V was cut by 3 bases and J by 7 bases, with 13 bases left in between. Germline assignment: CDR1 LNHDA and CDR2 SQIVND (reference sequence). CDR3 size: 15 residues. The CDR3 loop reads CASSIPTGYNSPLHF. For the CDR3, the DNA is TGTGCCAGTAGTATTCCGACAGGCTACAATTCACCCCTCCACTTT.

J is TRBJ1-5 and V is TRBV12-3 or TRBV12-4; 7 bases align to TRBD1. V lost 1 base to trimming and J lost 1 base; unmatched junction nucleotides: 10. The CDR3 contains 18 residues. The chain's CDR3 is CASSLGPGGTRSNQPQHF. The CDR3 DNA sequence: TGTGCCAGCAGTTTAGGCCCAGGGGGGACGCGGAGCAATCAGCCCCAGCATTTT.

Remarks on this clonotype: Germline and junction disagree at one end, which may indicate a read error. This rearrangement joins TRBV12-3 or TRBV12-4 to TRBJ1-5, with TRBD1 matching over 9 bases. There are 13 residues in the CDR3. This CDR3 reads CPSSGQGYQPQHF. Written as DNA, the CDR3 is TGTCCCAGCAGTGGACAGGGGTACCAGCCCCAGCATTTT.

The chain joins TRBV7-9 to TRBJ2-7; no clear D gene. Trimming pared 1 base from V and 5 bases from J, leaving 6 bases between. The CDR3 totals 12 residues. Germline lookup yields CDR1 SEHNR and CDR2 FQNEAQ (reference sequence). The DNA for the CDR3 is TGTGCCAGCAGCTTAGGAGTCAACGAGCAGTACTTC. Protein sequence: CASSLGVNEQYF.

Only a few counts were recorded for this clonotype. V usage is TRBV12-3 or TRBV12-4 and J usage is TRBJ2-2; D is tentatively TRBD1 or TRBD2 (5 bases each). This CDR3 contains 15 residues. Trimming removed 7 bases at V and 3 bases at J, with 15 bases between. The CDR3 region has the DNA TGTGCCAGCACCCATGAGGGGCGAGACACCGGGGAGCTGTTTTTT. Translated: CASTHEGRDTGELFF.

This clonotype occurred many times. V gene TRBV29-1 combines with J gene TRBJ2-3, with D perhaps given as TRBD1 or TRBD2 (5 bases each). V was clipped by 3 bases and J by 2 bases, with 9 bases between them. Germline CDR1 is SQVTM and CDR2 is ANQGSEA. The CDR3 totals 13 residues. The DNA for the CDR3 is TGCAGCGTTGAGGGGGTTTACACAGATACGCAGTATTTT. It translates to CSVEGVYTDTQYF.

Ten or more counts support this clonotype. The V and J genes are TRBV29-1 and TRBJ2-5; no definite D call. Germline CDR1 reads SQVTM; CDR2 reads ANQGSEA. V was pared by 1 base and J by 1 base, with 10 bases between. The CDR3 is 14 residues long. CDR3 in amino acids: CSVEVGTFQETQYF. The CDR3 DNA sequence: TGCAGCGTTGAAGTAGGAACATTCCAAGAGACCCAGTACTTC. Full variable domain (rest looked up from reference TRBV29-1 and TRBJ2-5): SAVISQKPSRDICQRGTSLTIQCQVDSQVTMMFWYRQQPGQSLTLIATANQGSEATYESGFVIDKFPISRPNLTFSTLTVSNMSPEDSSIYLCSVEVGTFQETQYFGPGTRLLVL.

The chain couples TRBV30 to TRBJ1-2; the D gene is possibly TRBD1 (5 bases). Trimming stripped 2 bases from V and 4 bases from J, with 11 bases between. In germline, CDR1 is GTSNPN, CDR2 SVGIG (reference sequence). The CDR3 has 13 residues. CDR3 nucleotide sequence: TGTGCCTGGAGTAGAGGACACGTCTATGGCTACACCTTC. As protein: CAWSRGHVYGYTF.

In this sample, this clonotype turned up a few times. The chain joins TRBV21-1 to TRBJ2-1. TRBV21-1 is an annotated pseudogene. The CDR3 has 16 amino acids. CDR3: CASSKGRRSSYNEQFF. CDR3 in DNA: TGTGCCAGCAGCAAAGGGCGAAGGAGCTCCTACAATGAGCAGTTCTTC.

This clonotype was counted between two and nine times. The CDR3 DNA reads TGTGCCAGCAGCCAAGGGGCGAGCACTGAAGCTTTCTTT. Residues: CASSQGASTEAFF. The chain carries TRBV3-1 and TRBJ1-1; D call uncertain. The CDR3 extends over 13 amino acids. V was clipped by 1 base and J by 4 bases, with 7 bases between them. CDR1 LGHDT and CDR2 YNNKEL come from the germline V gene (reference sequence).

A few counts support this clonotype. J is TRBJ2-1 and V is TRBV15; possible D gene TRBD2, 5 bases. With 1 base removed from V and 6 bases from J, the gap between germline ends came to 10 bases. Germline-derived CDR1 and CDR2 are LNHNV and YYDKDF (reference sequence). The length of the CDR3 is 14 residues. This CDR3 reads CATSRGLFPNEQFF. For the CDR3, the DNA is TGTGCCACCAGCAGAGGACTATTCCCCAATGAGCAGTTCTTC.